Shown below are 29 T cell receptor beta chains from a single sample sequenced in a study of CD8 T cells in ankylosing spondylitis. TCRdb used MiXCR to reprocess the 5' RACE reads, holding one entry per CDR3 protein. This sample has hundreds of thousands of distinct CDR3 sequences, with 20% to 25% found just once. The material sequenced was blood, either unsorted or a sorted T cell fraction (not recorded which). The origin of the receptors is a male donor with ankylosing spondylitis or in good health (not recorded which).

The chain recombines TRBV29-1 with TRBJ2-5; TRBD1 agrees at 7 bases. The CDR3 spans 15 residues. CDR1 SQVTM and CDR2 ANQGSEA come from the germline V gene. V dropped 5 bases and J dropped 2; count of bases not matched to a gene: 11. CDR3 bases: TGCAGCGTTACCCAACAGGGGTGGAAGCAAGAGACCCAGTACTTC. Its translation is CSVTQQGWKQETQYF.

The chain uses TRBV3-1 and TRBJ2-7, with 7 bases aligning to TRBD1. V shed 4 bases and J 6 bases; nucleotides not matched to a gene: 3. The CDR3 extends over 12 amino acids. Germline assignment: CDR1 LGHDT and CDR2 YNNKEL (reference sequence). The CDR3: CASSPHRGEQYF. Here the CDR3 DNA reads TGTGCCAGCAGCCCCCACAGGGGCGAGCAGTACTTC.

The chain uses TRBV6-5 and TRBJ2-5, with 7 bases identical to TRBD2. Germline lookup yields CDR1 MNHEY and CDR2 SVGAGI. V lost 6 bases, J lost 1 base, and 8 bases stayed unmatched. The CDR3 extends over 15 amino acids. The CDR3 region is CASSLLARGQETQYF. As DNA, the CDR3 is TGTGCCAGCAGCTTACTAGCGCGAGGCCAAGAGACCCAGTACTTC.

This clonotype was found a few times. The chain is built from TRBV2 and TRBJ2-7; D is possibly TRBD1 or TRBD2 (5 bases each). Trimming took off 1 base at V and 2 bases at J, with 12 bases between the two ends. There are 15 residues in the CDR3. Germline assignment: CDR1 SNHLY and CDR2 FYNNEI. The CDR3 reads CASSEGRAGTYEQYF. The CDR3 DNA reads TGTGCCAGCAGTGAAGGGCGGGCAGGGACCTACGAGCAGTACTTC.

This clonotype appeared a few times. The CDR3 nucleotides are TGTGCCAGCAGTGAAGCGGGGGGAGCAGGGACAGATACGCAGTATTTT. It encodes CASSEAGGAGTDTQYF. This chain connects TRBV6-1 to TRBJ2-3; D perhaps matches TRBD2 (6 bases). The germline V gene has CDR1 MNHNS and CDR2 SASEGT. Trimming shortened V by 0 bases and J by 3 bases, and 13 bases separated the two germline ends. This CDR3 has 16 amino acids.

The rearrangement links TRBV19 to TRBJ2-4; D not resolved. Germline V gene sequence: CDR1 LNHDA, CDR2 SQIVND (reference sequence). This CDR3 is built from 13 residues. The V end lost 7 bases, the J end lost 6 bases, and 13 bases lay between the germline ends. CDR3 bases: TGTGCCAGTAAAGGCCATTTAGGAAACATTCAGTACTTC. This sequence encodes CASKGHLGNIQYF.

The chain recombines TRBV20-1 with TRBJ2-3; 8 bases map to TRBD2. This CDR3 is built from 12 residues. CDR1 and CDR2 (germline): DFQATT, SNEGSKA (reference sequence). The CDR3 nucleotides are TGCAGGCTAGCGGGTCCACGGGATACGCAGTATTTT. Residues: CRLAGPRDTQYF.

This clonotype came up a few times. The genes are TRBV7-8 and TRBJ2-7, with D possibly TRBD2 on 6 matching bases. Germline V lookup: CDR1 SGHVS, CDR2 FQNEAQ. The V and J ends lost 2 bases and 3 bases respectively, with 29 bases between them. The CDR3 spans 20 residues. CDR3 bases: TGTGCCAGCAGCTTACTACATCCCGGGGGACTCTTTCTAACGGGCTACGAGCAGTACTTC. It encodes CASSLLHPGGLFLTGYEQYF.

This chain connects TRBV12-3 or TRBV12-4 to TRBJ1-5, with D unresolved. V was pared by 3 bases and J by 5 bases, with 14 bases between. There are 15 residues in the CDR3. The CDR3 bases are TGTGCCAGCAGTTTTGGCCCCCAAAGTTATCAGCCCCAGCATTTT. Residues: CASSFGPQSYQPQHF.

This clonotype turned up a few times. Here the CDR3 reads CASSLAMGLHAEAFF. CDR3 DNA: TGCGCCAGCAGCTTGGCCATGGGGTTGCACGCTGAAGCTTTCTTT. The gene calls are TRBV5-1 and TRBJ1-1; D gene uncertain. Germline V gene data show CDR1 as SGHRS and CDR2 as YFSETQ. This CDR3 contains 15 residues. V dropped 0 bases and J dropped 6 bases, with 15 bases sitting between them. The whole variable domain, remainder taken from reference TRBV5-1 and TRBJ1-1, is KAGVTQTPRYLIKTRGQQVTLSCSPISGHRSVSWYQQTPGQGLQFLFEYFSETQRNKGNFPGRFSGRQFSNSRSEMNVSTLELGDSALYLCASSLAMGLHAEAFFGQGTRLTVV.

J is TRBJ2-7 and V is TRBV7-2, with 7 bases lining up with TRBD1. Losses at the gene ends were 5 bases for V and 4 bases for J; bases not matched to a gene: 8. CDR3 length: 14 residues. CDR1 is SGHTA and CDR2 is FQGNSA in the germline V gene. This CDR3 reads CASSQVGTAYEQYF. CDR3 nucleotides: TGTGCCAGCAGCCAAGTCGGGACAGCATACGAGCAGTACTTC.

This clonotype occurred a few times. V is TRBV5-1 and J is TRBJ2-7, with 9 nucleotides matching TRBD1. J was trimmed by 5 bases and V by 3 bases; bases with no gene match: 6. From germline, CDR1 is SGHRS and CDR2 YFSETQ. The CDR3 has 14 residues. This CDR3 is CASSYRQGGHEQYF. The CDR3 DNA sequence: TGCGCCAGCAGCTATCGACAGGGGGGTCACGAGCAGTACTTC.

The rearrangement joins TRBV23-1 to TRBJ2-7, with D unresolved. TRBV23-1 counts as an open reading frame of uncertain function. This CDR3 is 15 amino acids long. V lost 2 bases and J 4 bases, leaving 15 bases between the germline ends. The CDR3 region is CASSQLNPDLYEQYF. CDR3 in DNA: TGCGCCAGCAGTCAACTGAACCCGGACCTGTACGAGCAGTACTTC.

The chain uses TRBV2 and TRBJ2-5, with D possibly being TRBD1 (6 bases). This CDR3 has 16 amino acids. The germline V gene encodes CDR1 SNHLY and CDR2 FYNNEI. V was shortened by 6 bases and J by 4 bases, with 21 bases between the two germline ends. The CDR3 region is CASSEELQGVTETQYF. In nucleotides, the CDR3 is TGTGCCAGCAGCGAGGAGCTACAGGGAGTGACAGAGACCCAGTACTTC.

This clonotype was counted between two and nine times. V gene TRBV20-1 combines with J gene TRBJ2-1, with 7 bases identical to TRBD1. The CDR3 loop spans 14 amino acids. V was pared by 0 bases and J by 2 bases, with 1 base of the junction left unmatched. CDR1 and CDR2 from the germline V gene are DFQATT and SNEGSKA (reference sequence). The CDR3 region has the DNA TGCAGTGCTAGAGATCAGGGGGCCTACAATGAGCAGTTCTTC. Translating gives CSARDQGAYNEQFF.

The rearrangement links TRBV7-9 to TRBJ2-2, with D hard to call. This CDR3 spans 15 amino acids. Trimming stripped 6 bases from V and 2 bases from J, with 13 bases between. Germline V CDR1 and CDR2: SEHNR, FQNEAQ (reference sequence). The CDR3 region has the DNA TGTGCCAGCAGATCAGGCCAACACAACACCGGGGAGCTGTTTTTT. It encodes CASRSGQHNTGELFF.

J is TRBJ2-5 and V is TRBV9; TRBD2 might be the D (5 bases). V was trimmed by 0 bases and J by 3 bases, leaving 9 bases between them. CDR3 length: 14 residues. Germline values: CDR1 SGDLS, CDR2 YYNGEE. CDR3 region: CASSVEGREETQYF. The CDR3 region has the DNA TGTGCCAGCAGCGTAGAAGGGCGGGAAGAGACCCAGTACTTC.

Of note for this clonotype: The junction departs from the called germline gene at one end, perhaps through a read error. This chain connects TRBV15 to TRBJ2-1, with D perhaps given as TRBD1 or TRBD2 (6 bases each). This CDR3 has 17 amino acids. The germline CDR1 and CDR2 sequences are LNHNV and YYDKDF (reference sequence). This chain's CDR3 is CATRRGWATGADNEQFF. CDR3 in DNA: TGTGCCACCAGGAGAGGGTGGGCGACGGGGGCAGACAATGAGCAGTTCTTC.

CDR3 DNA sequence: TGTGCCAGCAGTTACTCGGGTAGACAGCCCCAGCATTTT. The encoded protein is CASSYSGRQPQHF. The rearrangement joins TRBV6-5 to TRBJ1-5; no reliable D call. Trimming took 0 bases from V and 7 from J, leaving 7 bases between them. The CDR3 length is 13 residues. Per germline, CDR1 MNHEY and CDR2 SVGAGI.

This clonotype appeared a few times. V is TRBV6-5 and J is TRBJ2-3, with 7 bases fitting TRBD1. This CDR3 is built from 15 residues. Germline CDR1 reads MNHEY; CDR2 reads SVGAGI. With V trimmed by 4 bases and J by 6 bases, 10 bases remained unmatched. The CDR3 sequence is CASSSRDSTKDTQYF. The CDR3 coding sequence is TGTGCCAGCAGTTCCCGGGACAGCACTAAGGATACGCAGTATTTT.

This clonotype was detected only a few times. This chain joins TRBV7-9 and TRBJ1-1, with unresolved D. The CDR3 is made up of 12 amino acids. CDR1 and CDR2 (germline): SEHNR, FQNEAQ (reference sequence). Trimming cost V 7 bases and J 1 base, with 7 bases left between them. The CDR3 coding sequence is TGTGCCAGCATCCAGGCGAACACTGAAGCTTTCTTT. Residues: CASIQANTEAFF.

This clonotype was seen only a few times. The V call is TRBV12-3 or TRBV12-4, the J call TRBJ2-2; no reliable D call. Trimming pared 6 bases from V and 4 bases from J, leaving 9 bases between. The CDR3 spans 13 residues. CDR3: CASSPHITGELFF. CDR3 DNA sequence: TGTGCCAGCAGCCCACACATCACCGGGGAGCTGTTTTTT.

The chain employs TRBV24-1 and TRBJ2-7; no clear D gene. The CDR3 has 18 residues. Trimming shortened V by 4 bases and J by 3 bases, and 24 bases separated the two germline ends. The germline CDR1 and CDR2 sequences are KGHDR and SFDVKD. The CDR3 reads CATSESGQVGIRFYEQYF. The DNA of the CDR3 is TGTGCCACCAGTGAGTCGGGCCAGGTTGGTATCAGATTCTACGAGCAGTACTTC.

Points on this clonotype: Germline and junction disagree at one end, which may indicate a read error. The chain carries TRBV12-3 or TRBV12-4 and TRBJ2-2; TRBD1 matches 8 bases. This CDR3 is built from 15 residues. The CDR3 sequence: CVSSLPGQATGELFF. In nucleotides, the CDR3 is TGTGTCAGCAGTCTACCGGGACAGGCGACCGGGGAGCTGTTTTTT.

V gene TRBV7-9 combines with J gene TRBJ2-5, with D tentatively TRBD2 (7 bases). Per the germline V gene, CDR1 is SEHNR and CDR2 is FQNEAQ (reference sequence). V gave up 3 bases and J gave up 5 bases, with 13 bases separating them. This CDR3 spans 14 amino acids. The CDR3 region has the DNA TGTGCCAGCAGCTTGGCGGGGGCGGAGGAGACCCAGTACTTC. It specifies CASSLAGAEETQYF.

This chain connects TRBV7-9 to TRBJ2-5, with D possibly matching TRBD2 (5 bases). V lost 5 bases and J lost 5, with 18 bases in between. CDR1 SEHNR and CDR2 FQNEAQ come from the germline V gene (reference sequence). CDR3 size: 15 residues. The CDR3 nucleotides are TGTGCCAGCAGCCGATCAGGTCCAGGCGGGGAGACCCAGTACTTC. Its translation: CASSRSGPGGETQYF.

This chain links TRBV2 with TRBJ2-3; D uncertain. Trimming cost V 7 bases and J 2 bases, with 13 bases left between them. Germline assignment: CDR1 SNHLY and CDR2 FYNNEI. CDR3 length: 14 amino acids. The CDR3 sequence: CASTRRHDTDTQYF. The DNA for the CDR3 is TGTGCCAGCACTAGGCGACACGACACAGATACGCAGTATTTT.

This clonotype was seen many times. The chain employs TRBV15 and TRBJ2-7, with D unclear. There are 15 residues in the CDR3. Germline loops: CDR1 LNHNV, CDR2 YYDKDF (reference sequence). V lost 6 bases and J lost 0, with 15 bases in between. The CDR3 region is CATSVTTASSYEQYF. The CDR3 bases are TGTGCCACCAGTGTAACGACGGCGAGCTCCTACGAGCAGTACTTC.

The chain employs TRBV11-2 and TRBJ2-7, with 9 bases identical to TRBD1. There are 15 residues in the CDR3. Per the germline V gene, CDR1 is SGHAT and CDR2 is FQNNGV. The V segment lost 5 bases and the J segment 3 bases; nucleotides outside the gene matches: 8. The CDR3 coding sequence is TGTGCCAGCAGCCACCGGGACAGGGTAGACTACGAGCAGTACTTC. It codes for CASSHRDRVDYEQYF.